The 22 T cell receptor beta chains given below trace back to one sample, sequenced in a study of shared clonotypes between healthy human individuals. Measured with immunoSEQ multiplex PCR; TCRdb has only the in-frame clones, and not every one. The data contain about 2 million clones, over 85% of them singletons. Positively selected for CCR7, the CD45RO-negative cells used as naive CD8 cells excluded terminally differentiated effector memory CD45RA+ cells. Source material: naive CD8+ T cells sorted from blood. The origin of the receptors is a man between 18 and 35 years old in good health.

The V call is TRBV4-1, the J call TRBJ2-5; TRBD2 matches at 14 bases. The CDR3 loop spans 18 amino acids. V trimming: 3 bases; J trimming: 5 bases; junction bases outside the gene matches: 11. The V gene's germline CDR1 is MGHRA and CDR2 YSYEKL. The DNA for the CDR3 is TGCGCCAGCAGCCACGTACCGGGACTAGCGGGAGAGTCTGAGACCCAGTACTTC. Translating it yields CASSHVPGLAGESETQYF.

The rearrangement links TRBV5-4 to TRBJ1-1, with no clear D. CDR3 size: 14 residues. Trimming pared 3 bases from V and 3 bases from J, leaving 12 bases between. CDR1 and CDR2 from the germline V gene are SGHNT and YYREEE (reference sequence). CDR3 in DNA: TGTGCCAGCAGCTCCCCGGGGATCGACACTGAAGCTTTCTTT. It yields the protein CASSSPGIDTEAFF.

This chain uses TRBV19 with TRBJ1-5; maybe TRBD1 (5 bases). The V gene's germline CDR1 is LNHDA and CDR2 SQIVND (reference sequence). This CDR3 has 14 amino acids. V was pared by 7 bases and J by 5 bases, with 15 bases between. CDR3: CASTLGTLDQPQHF. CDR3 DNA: TGTGCCAGTACCCTGGGGACTCTAGATCAGCCCCAGCATTTT. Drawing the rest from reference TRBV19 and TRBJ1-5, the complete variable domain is DGGITQSPKYLFRKEGQNVTLSCEQNLNHDAMYWYRQDPGQGLRLIYYSQIVNDFQKGDIAEGYSVSREKKESFPLTVTSAQKNPTAFYLCASTLGTLDQPQHFGDGTRLSIL.

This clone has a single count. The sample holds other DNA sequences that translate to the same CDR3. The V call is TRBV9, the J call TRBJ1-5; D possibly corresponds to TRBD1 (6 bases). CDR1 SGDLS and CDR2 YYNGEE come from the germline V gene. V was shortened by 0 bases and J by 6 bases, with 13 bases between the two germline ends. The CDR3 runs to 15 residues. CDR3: CASSVGGGPGQPQHF. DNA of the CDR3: TGTGCCAGCAGCGTAGGAGGGGGGCCCGGTCAGCCCCAGCATTTT.

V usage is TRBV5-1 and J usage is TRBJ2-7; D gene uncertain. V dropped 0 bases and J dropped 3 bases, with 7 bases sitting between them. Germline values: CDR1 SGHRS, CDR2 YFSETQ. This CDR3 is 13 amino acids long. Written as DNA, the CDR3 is TGCGCCAGCAGCTTGGGATTCAACTACGAGCAGTACTTC. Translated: CASSLGFNYEQYF.

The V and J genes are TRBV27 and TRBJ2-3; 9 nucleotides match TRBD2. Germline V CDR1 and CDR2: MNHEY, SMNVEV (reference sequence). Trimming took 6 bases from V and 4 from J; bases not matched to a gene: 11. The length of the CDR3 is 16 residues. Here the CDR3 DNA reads TGTGCCAGCAGGGAGTTAGCGGGAGCCGGAGCAGATACGCAGTATTTT. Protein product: CASRELAGAGADTQYF.

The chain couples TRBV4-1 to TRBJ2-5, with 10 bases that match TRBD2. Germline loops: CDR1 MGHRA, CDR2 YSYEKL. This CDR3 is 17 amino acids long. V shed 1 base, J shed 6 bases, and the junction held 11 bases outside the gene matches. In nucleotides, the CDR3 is TGCGCCAGCAGCCAAGCCCCTAGCGGGGGTGGCGATCAGACCCAGTACTTC. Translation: CASSQAPSGGGDQTQYF.

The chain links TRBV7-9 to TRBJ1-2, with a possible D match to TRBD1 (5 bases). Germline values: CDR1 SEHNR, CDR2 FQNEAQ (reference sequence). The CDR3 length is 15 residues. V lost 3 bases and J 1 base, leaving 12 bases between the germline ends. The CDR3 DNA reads TGTGCCAGCAGCTTCCCGACAGACCTTAACTATGGCTACACCTTC. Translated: CASSFPTDLNYGYTF. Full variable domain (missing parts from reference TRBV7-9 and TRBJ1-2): DTGVSQNPRHKITKRGQNVTFRCDPISEHNRLYWYRQTLGQGPEFLTYFQNEAQLEKSRLLSDRFSAERPKGSFSTLEIQRTEQGDSAMYLCASSFPTDLNYGYTFGSGTRLTVV.

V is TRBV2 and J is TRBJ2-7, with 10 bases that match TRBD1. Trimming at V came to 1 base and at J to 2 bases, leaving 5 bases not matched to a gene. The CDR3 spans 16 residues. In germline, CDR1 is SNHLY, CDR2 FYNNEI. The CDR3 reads CASSEEGQGSPYEQYF. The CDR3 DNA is TGTGCCAGCAGTGAAGAGGGACAGGGGTCCCCCTACGAGCAGTACTTC. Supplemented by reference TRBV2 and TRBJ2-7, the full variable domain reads EPEVTQTPSHQVTQMGQEVILRCVPISNHLYFYWYRQILGQKVEFLVSFYNNEISEKSEIFDDQFSVERPDGSNFTLKIRSTKLEDSAMYFCASSEEGQGSPYEQYFGPGTRLTVT.

The CDR3: CASSEALGWTNEKLFF. The CDR3 DNA sequence: TGTGCCAGCAGTGAAGCCTTAGGGTGGACTAATGAAAAACTGTTTTTT. The chain couples TRBV6-1 to TRBJ1-4; D is ambiguous. The CDR3 is made up of 16 amino acids. From germline, CDR1 is MNHNS and CDR2 SASEGT. Trimming removed 0 bases from V and 2 bases from J, with 10 bases in between.

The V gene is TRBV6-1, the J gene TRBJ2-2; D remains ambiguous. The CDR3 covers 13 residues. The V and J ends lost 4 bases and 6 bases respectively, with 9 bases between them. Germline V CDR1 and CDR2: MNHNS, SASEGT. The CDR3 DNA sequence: TGTGCCAGCAGTGCCCTGGGCTCCGGGGAGCTGTTTTTT. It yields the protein CASSALGSGELFF.

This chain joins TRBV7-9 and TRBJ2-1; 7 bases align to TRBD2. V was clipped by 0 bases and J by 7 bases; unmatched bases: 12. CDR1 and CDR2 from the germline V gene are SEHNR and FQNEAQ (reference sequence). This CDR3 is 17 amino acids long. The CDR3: CASSLAPIGGSGNEQFF. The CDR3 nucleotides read TGTGCCAGCAGCTTAGCCCCTATCGGCGGGAGCGGTAATGAGCAGTTCTTC. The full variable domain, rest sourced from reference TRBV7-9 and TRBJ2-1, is DTGVSQNPRHKITKRGQNVTFRCDPISEHNRLYWYRQTLGQGPEFLTYFQNEAQLEKSRLLSDRFSAERPKGSFSTLEIQRTEQGDSAMYLCASSLAPIGGSGNEQFFGPGTRLTVL.

The CDR3 here is CASSQGLSNSYEQYF. CDR3 sequence (DNA): TGCGCCAGCAGCCAAGGGCTATCCAACTCCTACGAGCAGTACTTC. The rearrangement links TRBV4-3 to TRBJ2-7; D not certain. The CDR3 contains 15 residues. V was shortened by 1 base and J by 0 bases, with 10 bases between the two germline ends. From germline, CDR1 is LGHNA and CDR2 YSLEER.

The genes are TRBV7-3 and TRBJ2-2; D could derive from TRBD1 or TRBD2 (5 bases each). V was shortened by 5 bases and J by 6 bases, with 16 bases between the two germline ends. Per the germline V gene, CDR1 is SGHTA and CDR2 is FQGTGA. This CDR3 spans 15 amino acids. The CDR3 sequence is CASSPRARGAGELFF. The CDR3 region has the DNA TGTGCCAGCAGCCCCCGCGCCAGAGGGGCCGGGGAGCTGTTTTTT.

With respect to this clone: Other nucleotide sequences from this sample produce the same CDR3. Here the CDR3 reads CASSLDRETEAFF. The CDR3 bases are TGCGCCAGCAGCCTCGACAGGGAAACTGAAGCTTTCTTT. The chain links TRBV4-1 to TRBJ1-1, with 7 bases aligning to TRBD1. This CDR3 has 13 amino acids. V trimming: 4 bases; J trimming: 5 bases; junction bases outside the gene matches: 4. Germline V CDR1 and CDR2: MGHRA, YSYEKL.

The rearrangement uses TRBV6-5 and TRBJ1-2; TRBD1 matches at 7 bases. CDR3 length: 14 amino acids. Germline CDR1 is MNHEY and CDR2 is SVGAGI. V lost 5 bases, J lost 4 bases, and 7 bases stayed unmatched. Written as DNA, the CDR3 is TGTGCCAGCAGTCCCGGGACAGCGATCTATGGCTACACCTTC. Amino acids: CASSPGTAIYGYTF.

The CDR3 is CAWSASWQLEETQYF. In nucleotides, the CDR3 is TGTGCCTGGAGTGCCTCGTGGCAGCTCGAAGAGACCCAGTACTTC. The chain is built from TRBV30 and TRBJ2-5; D remains ambiguous. This CDR3 is 15 amino acids long. Germline CDR1 GTSNPN, CDR2 SVGIG (reference sequence). Trimming took off 1 base at V and 3 bases at J, with 15 bases between the two ends. Full variable domain (outside the CDR3, taken from reference TRBV30 and TRBJ2-5): SQTIHQWPATLVQPVGSPLSLECTVEGTSNPNLYWYRQAAGRGLQLLFYSVGIGQISSEVPQNLSASRPQDRQFILSSKKLLLSDSGFYLCAWSASWQLEETQYFGPGTRLLVL.

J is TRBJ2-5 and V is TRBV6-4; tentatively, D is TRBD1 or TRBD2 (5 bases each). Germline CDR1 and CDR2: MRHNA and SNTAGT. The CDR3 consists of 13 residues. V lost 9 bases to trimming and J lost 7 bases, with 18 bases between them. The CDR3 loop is CASSGTESGTQYF. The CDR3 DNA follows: TGTGCCAGTTCCGGGACGGAGAGTGGGACCCAGTACTTC.

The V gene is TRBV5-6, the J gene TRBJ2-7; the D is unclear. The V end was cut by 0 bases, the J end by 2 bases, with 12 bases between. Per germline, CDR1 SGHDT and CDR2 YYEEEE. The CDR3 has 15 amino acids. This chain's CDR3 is CASSLGRHDAYEQYF. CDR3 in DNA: TGTGCCAGCAGCTTGGGCCGCCATGATGCCTACGAGCAGTACTTC.

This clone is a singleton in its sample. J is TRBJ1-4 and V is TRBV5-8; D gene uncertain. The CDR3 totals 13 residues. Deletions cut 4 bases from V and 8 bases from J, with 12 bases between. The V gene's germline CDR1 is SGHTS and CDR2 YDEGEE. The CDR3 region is CASSDGFGEKLFF. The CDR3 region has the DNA TGTGCCAGCAGCGACGGATTTGGGGAAAAACTGTTTTTT.

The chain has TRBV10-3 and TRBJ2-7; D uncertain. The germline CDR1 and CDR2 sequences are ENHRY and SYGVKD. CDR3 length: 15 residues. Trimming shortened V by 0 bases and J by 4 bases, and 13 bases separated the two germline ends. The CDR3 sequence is CAISESRSQEYEQYF. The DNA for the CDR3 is TGTGCCATCAGTGAGTCGAGGTCTCAGGAGTACGAGCAGTACTTC.

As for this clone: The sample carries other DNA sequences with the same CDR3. The CDR3 DNA follows: TGCGCCAGCAGCCAAGATTTCGACACTGAAGCTTTCTTT. Protein product: CASSQDFDTEAFF. The rearrangement uses TRBV4-1 and TRBJ1-1; D not resolved. V gave up 0 bases and J gave up 3 bases, with 5 bases separating them. The CDR3 totals 13 residues. Germline-derived CDR1 and CDR2 are MGHRA and YSYEKL.